The rows below give T cell receptor beta chains drawn from one sample of a study of human thymus T cells. The protocol was immunoSEQ multiplex PCR, while the TCRdb copy is restricted to in-frame clones and leaves out a portion. The sample holds under 150,000 clones, about 95% seen once. Sequenced: thymus tissue. Source of these receptors: a boy under two years old with a congenital heart defect but otherwise immunologically healthy. Both conserved end residues are part of each CDR3. A D gene is named only where the DNA matches it firmly. Expanded clones are given a class, and other clones once, few, many or no size at all.

TRBD1 | 17 | TRBJ2-5 | TRBV6-1 | NA | TGTGCCAGCAGTGAAGCGCGGGACAGGGGCCATTTGGAGACCCAGTACTTC | CASSEARDRGHLETQYF
NA | 14 | TRBJ1-1 | TRBV4-3 | NA | TGCGCCAGCAGCCCGGGGGTACGGAACACTGAAGCTTTCTTT | CASSPGVRNTEAFF
NA | 11 | TRBJ1-1 | TRBV2 | once | TGTGCCAGCACGCGGAACACTGAAGCTTTCTTT | CASTRNTEAFF
TRBD1 | 14 | TRBJ1-2 | TRBV28 | NA | TGTGCCAGCAGTCCCGACAGGGGTCGATATGGCTACACCTTC | CASSPDRGRYGYTF
NA | 15 | TRBJ2-1 | TRBV27 | NA | TGTGCCAGCAGGACCACTCGGACAGCCGACAATGAGCAGTTCTTC | CASRTTRTADNEQFF
NA | 18 | TRBJ1-2 | TRBV28 | once | TGTGCCAGCAGTACCCCCACCGGGGACATTGACCTTAACTATGGCTACACCTTC | CASSTPTGDIDLNYGYTF
NA | 14 | TRBJ1-2 | TRBV5-4 | NA | TGTGCCAGCAGCTTGGGTCAGAGAATCTATGGCTACACCTTC | CASSLGQRIYGYTF
NA | 13 | TRBJ2-2 | TRBV7-9 | once | TGTGCCAGCAGCATCAGGTGGACCGGGGAGCTGTTTTTT | CASSIRWTGELFF
TRBD2 | 14 | TRBJ2-5 | TRBV6-1 | NA | TGTGCCAGCAGTGAATACGGGGGAGGGGAGACCCAGTACTTC | CASSEYGGGETQYF
NA | 12 | TRBJ1-1 | TRBV18 | once | TGTGCCAGCTCAGGTGGGAACACTGAAGCTTTCTTT | CASSGGNTEAFF
NA | 15 | TRBJ2-2 | TRBV27 | NA | TGTGCCAGCAGCTTCGTTAGCGGGAACACCGGGGAGCTGTTTTTT | CASSFVSGNTGELFF
TRBD2 | 18 | TRBJ2-3 | TRBV2 | NA | TGTGCCAGCACCATGACTCACCAGACTAGCTTGGAAGGGAATACGCAGTATTTT | CASTMTHQTSLEGNTQYF
NA | 15 | TRBJ2-6 | TRBV6-1 | NA | TGTGCCAGCTCGGCGGCTCTCTCTGGGGCCAACGTCCTGACTTTC | CASSAALSGANVLTF
NA | 14 | TRBJ1-1 | TRBV6-5 | few | TGTGCCAGCAGACGTAGCAGGGGGAACACTGAAGCTTTCTTT | CASRRSRGNTEAFF
NA | 17 | TRBJ1-1 | TRBV5-4 | NA | TGTGCCAGCAGCCCAGACCGGGTCCTTCGGGGGAACACTGAAGCTTTCTTT | CASSPDRVLRGNTEAFF
NA | 12 | TRBJ2-7 | TRBV19 | NA | TGTGCCAGCGCCCTTAACGGGGACGAGCAGTACTTC | CASALNGDEQYF
NA | 12 | TRBJ2-7 | TRBV5-6 | NA | TGTGCCAGCAGCTTTCTAACCTACGAGCAGTACTTC | CASSFLTYEQYF
NA | 14 | TRBJ1-2 | TRBV19 | NA | TGTGCCAGTAGCCCACAGGGTAAAAACTATGGCTACACCTTC | CASSPQGKNYGYTF
NA | 12 | TRBJ1-1 | TRBV10-1 | NA | TGCGCCAGCAGTGAGTCCTCGGGGCCAGCTTTCTTT | CASSESSGPAFF
NA | 14 | TRBJ2-5 | TRBV5-6 | NA | TGTGCCAGCAGCTTGCCTCGGCGGAAAGAGACCCAGTACTTC | CASSLPRRKETQYF
TRBD1 | 16 | TRBJ2-2 | TRBV27 | once | TGTGCCAGCAGACGACAGGGGGCAGGGAACACCGGGGAGCTGTTTTTT | CASRRQGAGNTGELFF
NA | 15 | TRBJ1-2 | TRBV6-5 | NA | TGTGCCAGCAGTTATAGGTCCTATCCTAACTATGGCTACACCTTC | CASSYRSYPNYGYTF
TRBD2 | 18 | TRBJ2-1 | TRBV19 | NA | TGTGCCAGTAGTATAGCCCCCCCGGAGCGGGGGGTATACAATGAGCAGTTCTTC | CASSIAPPERGVYNEQFF
TRBD1 | 15 | TRBJ2-1 | TRBV9 | NA | TGTGCCAGCAGCCCTCCGGGACAGGGGGCCCGAGAGCAGTTCTTC | CASSPPGQGAREQFF
TRBD2 | 18 | TRBJ2-3 | TRBV7-2 | NA | TGTGCCAGCAGCTTAAGGGCCACTAGCGGGGGGCACACAGATACGCAGTATTTT | CASSLRATSGGHTDTQYF
NA | 12 | TRBJ2-7 | TRBV5-1 | once | TGCGCCAGCAGCCAGGACTTCTACGAGCAGTACTTC | CASSQDFYEQYF
NA | 14 | TRBJ1-1 | TRBV23-1 | NA | TGCGCCAGCAGTCTACGTCGCGGAGGGACTGAAGCTTTCTTT | CASSLRRGGTEAFF
TRBD1 | 17 | TRBJ2-1 | TRBV6-4 | NA | TGTGCCAGCAGGAAGTCTCTGGAGGGGACAGGGGGGGATGAGCAGTTCTTC | CASRKSLEGTGGDEQFF
NA | 17 | TRBJ1-2 | TRBV28 | once | TGTGCCAGCAGTTTGAAGGTAACGGGCCTAAACGACTATGGCTACACCTTC | CASSLKVTGLNDYGYTF
NA | 17 | TRBJ1-5 | TRBV28 | NA | TGTGCCAGCAGCCGCGGGGGCGACCGATATAGCAATCAGCCCCAGCATTTT | CASSRGGDRYSNQPQHF
NA | 16 | TRBJ1-2 | TRBV6-6 | NA | TGTGCCAGCAGTTTTGGGGAGTGGAGCAGTAACTATGGCTACACCTTC | CASSFGEWSSNYGYTF
NA | 17 | TRBJ2-3 | TRBV6-7 | NA | TGTGCCAGCAGTTACTTAAGCGTGGGAGGGGGGACAGATACGCAGTATTTT | CASSYLSVGGGTDTQYF
TRBD1 | 14 | TRBJ2-3 | TRBV14 | NA | TGTGCCAGCAGCCCGGGACAGGACACAGATACGCAGTATTTT | CASSPGQDTDTQYF
TRBD1 | 16 | TRBJ2-5 | TRBV15 | NA | TGTGCCACCAGCAGGGGAAACAGTGACAGGGAAGAGACCCAGTACTTC | CATSRGNSDREETQYF
NA | 17 | TRBJ1-4 | TRBV11-2 | NA | TGTGCCAGCAGCGACACTATTAGGGCGGGGCAAACCGAAAAACTGTTTTTT | CASSDTIRAGQTEKLFF
TRBD1 | 17 | TRBJ1-1 | TRBV19 | NA | TGTGCCAGTAGTCACGCACCCGAACAGGGGCCGAACACTGAAGCTTTCTTT | CASSHAPEQGPNTEAFF
NA | 13 | TRBJ2-5 | TRBV4-1 | NA | TGCGCCAGCAGCCAAGATTTTCCAGAGACCCAGTACTTC | CASSQDFPETQYF
NA | 15 | TRBJ2-7 | TRBV7-8 | NA | TGTGCCAGCAGCTCCCAGGGGTCACAGGGCTCCGAGCAGTACTTC | CASSSQGSQGSEQYF
NA | 16 | TRBJ1-3 | TRBV7-3 | few | TGTGCCAGCAGCTTAACGGGACCGAGCTCTGGAAACACCATATATTTT | CASSLTGPSSGNTIYF
NA | 14 | TRBJ2-1 | TRBV19 | NA | TGTGCCAGTAGTATAGAGGCGCCTCCTACTGAGCAGTTCTTC | CASSIEAPPTEQFF
TRBD2 | 18 | TRBJ2-1 | TRBV28 | NA | TGTGCCAGCAGTCCTAGTCAGACTAGCGGTCTCTCCTACAATGAGCAGTTCTTC | CASSPSQTSGLSYNEQFF